This T cell receptor beta chain came from a study of blood T cell repertoires in COVID-19. Overall study context: Sites across the United States, Italy and Spain contributed samples from acute and convalescent COVID-19. Sources were T cells, B-cell-depleted T cells, or PBMCs; the material itself was cDNA or gDNA.

V trimming: 0 bases; J trimming: 7 bases; junction bases outside the gene matches: 2. Looked up from germline, CDR1 is MNHNY and CDR2 is SVGAGI (reference sequence). The CDR3 extends over 14 amino acids. Authors' methods: Nucleated cell number was recorded as an estimate derived from reference gene primer amplification. TCRdb's table, derived via immunoSEQ multiplex PCR, lists solely in-frame clones and lacks some. Clone size and the V and J calls come from that table; the DNA yielded D and trimming. Altogether tens of thousands of clones are present, around 80% being singletons, with the ten largest covering around 14%.

The chain joins TRBV6-6 to TRBJ1-5; 8 bases are a match to TRBD1. This clonotype originated in a human donor in a cohort sampled during active COVID-19. The sequenced material came from peripheral blood. The CDR3 coding sequence is TGTGCCAGCAGTTACTCCGGGACAGGACAGCCCCAGCATTTT. Residues: CASSYSGTGQPQHF.